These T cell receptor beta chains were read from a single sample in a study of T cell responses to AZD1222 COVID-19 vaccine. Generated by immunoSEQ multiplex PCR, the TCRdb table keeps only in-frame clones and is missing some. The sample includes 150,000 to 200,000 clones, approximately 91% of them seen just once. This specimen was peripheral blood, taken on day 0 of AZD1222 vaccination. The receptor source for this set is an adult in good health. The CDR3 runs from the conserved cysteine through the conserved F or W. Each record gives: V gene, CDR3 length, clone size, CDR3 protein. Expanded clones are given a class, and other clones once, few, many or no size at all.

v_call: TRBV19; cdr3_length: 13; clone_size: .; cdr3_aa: CASSFGRTYEQYF
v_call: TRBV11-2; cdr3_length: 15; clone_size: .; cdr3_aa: CASSTEGQEDTEAFF
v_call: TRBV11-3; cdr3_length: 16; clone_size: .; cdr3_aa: CASSEGQGEGNTEAFF
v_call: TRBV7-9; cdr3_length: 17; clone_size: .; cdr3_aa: CASSGQGRWVRHYGYTF
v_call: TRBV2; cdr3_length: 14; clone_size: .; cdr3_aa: CASSEGQMNTEAFF
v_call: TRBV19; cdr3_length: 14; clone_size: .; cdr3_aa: CASSMRVGGDEAFF
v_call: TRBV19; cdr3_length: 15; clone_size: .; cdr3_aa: CASSIVAGGGETQYF
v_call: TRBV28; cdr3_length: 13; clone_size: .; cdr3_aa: CASSLGANEKLFF
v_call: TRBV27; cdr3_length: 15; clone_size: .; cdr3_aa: CASSPGILGNNEQFF
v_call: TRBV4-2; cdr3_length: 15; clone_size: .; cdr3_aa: CASSQVPYSNQPQHF
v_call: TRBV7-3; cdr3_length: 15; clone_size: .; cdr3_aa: CASSIQGSGGGELFF
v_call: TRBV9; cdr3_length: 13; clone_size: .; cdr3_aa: CASSPEGKQPQHF
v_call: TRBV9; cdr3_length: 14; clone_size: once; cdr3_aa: CASSPPGGGNEQFF
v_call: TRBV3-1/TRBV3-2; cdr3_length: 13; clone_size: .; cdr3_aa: CASSGGTGDGYTF
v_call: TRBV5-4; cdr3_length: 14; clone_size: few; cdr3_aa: CASSLGGSWGEQYF
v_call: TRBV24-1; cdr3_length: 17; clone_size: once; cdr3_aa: CATSDSGQGIFPYEQYF
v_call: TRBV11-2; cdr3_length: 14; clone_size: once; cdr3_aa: CASSFDFYNSPLHF
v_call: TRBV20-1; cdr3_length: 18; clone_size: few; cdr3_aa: CSASEDGTSGSWEYEQYF
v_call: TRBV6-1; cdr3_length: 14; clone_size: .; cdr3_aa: CASSEETHSYEQYF
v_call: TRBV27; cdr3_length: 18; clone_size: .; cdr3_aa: CASSVVGLAVSGANVLTF
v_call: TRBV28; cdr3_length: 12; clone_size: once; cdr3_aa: CASSPGQGKLFF
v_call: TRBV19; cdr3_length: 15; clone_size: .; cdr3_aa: CASSITPYPNQPQHF
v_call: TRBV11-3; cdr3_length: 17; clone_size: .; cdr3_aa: CASSSSSAGRPSVEQFF
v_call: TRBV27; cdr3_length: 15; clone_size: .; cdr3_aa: CASSLAEGIHYGYTF
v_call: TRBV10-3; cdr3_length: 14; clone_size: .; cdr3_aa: CAISEENREGEQFF
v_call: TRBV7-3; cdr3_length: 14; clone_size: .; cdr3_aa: CASSSTGTQETQYF
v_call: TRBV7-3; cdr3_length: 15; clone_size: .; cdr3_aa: CASSPGTSGGYEQFF
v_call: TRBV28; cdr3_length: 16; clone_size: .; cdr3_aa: CASKSDLAEITGELFF
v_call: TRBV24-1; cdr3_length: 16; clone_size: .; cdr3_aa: CATSEPSGGNTGELFF
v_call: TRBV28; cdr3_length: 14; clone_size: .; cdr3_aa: CASTPRWASYEQYF
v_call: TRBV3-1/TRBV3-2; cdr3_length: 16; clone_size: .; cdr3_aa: CASSQLALAGQETQYF
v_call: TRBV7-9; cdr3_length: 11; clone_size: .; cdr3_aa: CASRSGDGYTF
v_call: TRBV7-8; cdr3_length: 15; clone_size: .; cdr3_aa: CASSLVAGKGEKLFF
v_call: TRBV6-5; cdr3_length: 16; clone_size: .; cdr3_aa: CASSSPLLLGVDTQYF
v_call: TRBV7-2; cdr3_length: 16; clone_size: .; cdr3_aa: CASSLSVLAGVYEQYF
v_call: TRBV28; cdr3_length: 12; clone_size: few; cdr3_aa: CASSVGQGSIYF
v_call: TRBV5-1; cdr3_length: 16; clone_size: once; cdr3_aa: CASSPFTSGWEETQYF
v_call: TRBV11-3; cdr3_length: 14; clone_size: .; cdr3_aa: CASSLGTGPNEQYF
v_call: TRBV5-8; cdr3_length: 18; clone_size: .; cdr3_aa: CASSRGTTSAFTYNEQFF
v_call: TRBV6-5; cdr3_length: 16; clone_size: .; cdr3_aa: CASSSSAVGLLNEQFF
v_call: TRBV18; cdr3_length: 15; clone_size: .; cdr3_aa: CASSHGRETNEKLFF
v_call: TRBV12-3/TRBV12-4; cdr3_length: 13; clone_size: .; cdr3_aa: CASRPDRAVEAFF
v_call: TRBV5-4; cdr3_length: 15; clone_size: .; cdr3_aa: CASSLEQVPHNEQFF
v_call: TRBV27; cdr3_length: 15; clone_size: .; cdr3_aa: CASSFDPRGYNEQFF